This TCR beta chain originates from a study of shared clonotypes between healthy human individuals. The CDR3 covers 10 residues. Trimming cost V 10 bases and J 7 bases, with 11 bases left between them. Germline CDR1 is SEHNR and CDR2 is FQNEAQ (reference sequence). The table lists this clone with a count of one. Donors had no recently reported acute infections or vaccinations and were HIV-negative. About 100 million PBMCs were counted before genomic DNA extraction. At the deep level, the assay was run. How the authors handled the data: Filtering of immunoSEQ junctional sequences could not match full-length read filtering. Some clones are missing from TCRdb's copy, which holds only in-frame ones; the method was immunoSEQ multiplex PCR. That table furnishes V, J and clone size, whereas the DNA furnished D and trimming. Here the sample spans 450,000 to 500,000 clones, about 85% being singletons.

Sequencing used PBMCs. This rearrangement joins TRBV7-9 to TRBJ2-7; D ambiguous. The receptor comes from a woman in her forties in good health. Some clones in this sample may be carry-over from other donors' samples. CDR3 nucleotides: TGTGCCATCCTAGACGGGGAGCAGTACTTC. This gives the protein CAILDGEQYF.